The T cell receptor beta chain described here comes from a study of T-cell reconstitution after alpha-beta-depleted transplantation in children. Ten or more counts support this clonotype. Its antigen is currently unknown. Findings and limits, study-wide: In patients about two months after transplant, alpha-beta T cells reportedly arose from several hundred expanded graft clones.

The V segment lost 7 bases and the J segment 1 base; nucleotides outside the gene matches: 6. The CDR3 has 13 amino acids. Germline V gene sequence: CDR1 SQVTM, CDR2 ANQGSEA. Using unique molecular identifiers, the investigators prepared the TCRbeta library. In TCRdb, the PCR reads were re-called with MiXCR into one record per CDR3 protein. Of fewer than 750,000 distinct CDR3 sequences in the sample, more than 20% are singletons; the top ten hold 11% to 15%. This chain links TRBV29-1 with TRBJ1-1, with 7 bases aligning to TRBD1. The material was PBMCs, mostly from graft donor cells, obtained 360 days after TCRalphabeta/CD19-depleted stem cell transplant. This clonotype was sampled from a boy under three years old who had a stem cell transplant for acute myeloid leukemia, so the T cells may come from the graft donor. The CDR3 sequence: CSAQGGWNTEAFF. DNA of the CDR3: TGCAGCGCCCAGGGGGGATGGAACACTGAAGCTTTCTTT.